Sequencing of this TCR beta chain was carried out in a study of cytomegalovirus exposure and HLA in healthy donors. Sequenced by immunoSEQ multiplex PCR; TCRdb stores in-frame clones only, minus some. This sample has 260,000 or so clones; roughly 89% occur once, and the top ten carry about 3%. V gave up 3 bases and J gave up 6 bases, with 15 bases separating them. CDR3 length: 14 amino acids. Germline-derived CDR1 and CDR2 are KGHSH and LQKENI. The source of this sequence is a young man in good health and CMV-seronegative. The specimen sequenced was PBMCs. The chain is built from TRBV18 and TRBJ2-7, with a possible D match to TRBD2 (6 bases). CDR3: CASSPFRRACEQYF. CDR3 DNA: TGTGCCAGCTCACCGTTCCGGAGGGCCTGCGAGCAGTACTTC.